This T cell receptor beta chain is from a study of early T cells in non-severe SARS-CoV-2 infection. The wider study: Sequencing input comprised bulk RNA from unsorted whole blood; chain pairing was not available. General study findings and limits: VDJdb-based annotation leaned toward anti-spike CD8 responses and missed private and CD4 specificities.

V lost 3 bases and J lost 5, with 16 bases in between. The CDR3 is made up of 15 amino acids. Germline CDR1 and CDR2: MNHEY and SMNVEV (reference sequence). Unique molecular identifiers were attached to individual cDNA molecules. TCRdb passed the 5' RACE reads through MiXCR, listing each CDR3 protein once. The top ten clones hold under 9% of a sample with about 48,000 distinct CDR3 sequences, around 6.4% of them seen once. This clonotype was seen only a few times. The antigen is not known. The rearrangement uses TRBV27 and TRBJ2-5, with a possible D match to TRBD1 (7 bases). This TCR derives from an adult who was a healthcare worker with PCR-confirmed SARS-CoV-2 infection or an uninfected control (not recorded which). The source material was whole blood, sampled at baseline. Written as DNA, the CDR3 is TGTGCCAGCAGTTTTTTGTCAGGGGGGTTCGAGACCCAGTACTTC. This translates into CASSFLSGGFETQYF.